The next 26 T cell receptor beta chains were all read from a single sample in a study of post-analysis software for immune sequencing data. General study points: Controls had lower frequencies than patients of five or six TRBV segments, which included TRBV5-6, TRBV5-1 and TRBV20-1.

These receptors have no identified antigens. Unique molecular identifiers were built into the TCR beta cDNA libraries. From the PCR reads, TCRdb called clonotypes with MiXCR, one entry per CDR3 protein. This table has 740,000 or so distinct CDR3 sequences, 53% appearing once. Material for sequencing was blood. These receptors were taken from a girl between 10 and 17 years old with multiple sclerosis.

The chain carries TRBV9 and TRBJ1-2; D is perhaps TRBD1 (5 bases). The CDR3 runs 15 residues. Germline assignment: CDR1 SGDLS and CDR2 YYNGEE. The germline V and J ends were trimmed by 4 bases and 5 bases, with 18 bases remaining between them. The CDR3 loop reads CASSPGVLGQYGYTF. The CDR3 coding sequence is TGTGCCAGCAGCCCGGGGGTCCTCGGGCAATATGGCTACACCTTC.

The V and J genes are TRBV29-1 and TRBJ2-3; the D call may be TRBD1 or TRBD2 (5 bases each). In germline, CDR1 is SQVTM, CDR2 ANQGSEA. The CDR3 runs to 11 residues. V shed 6 bases and J shed 2 bases, with 6 bases lying between them. CDR3 residues: CSVGPTDTQYF. The CDR3 DNA reads TGCAGCGTGGGACCCACAGATACGCAGTATTTT.

This clonotype occurred a few times. This chain's CDR3 is CASSYYRTAMDPNYGYTF. The CDR3 nucleotides read TGTGCCAGCAGTTACTACCGGACGGCCATGGACCCTAACTATGGCTACACCTTC. The chain has TRBV6-5 and TRBJ1-2; D not certain. CDR3 length: 18 amino acids. The germline CDR1 and CDR2 sequences are MNHEY and SVGAGI. Trimming removed 1 base at V and 0 bases at J, with 18 bases between.

The DNA for the CDR3 is TGCAGTGCCCAGTGGGGGACTCCAACATACGAGCAGTACTTC. It specifies CSAQWGTPTYEQYF. The chain combines TRBV20-1 with TRBJ2-5; TRBD2 is a possible D gene (6 bases). The J call is in doubt because the DNA end fits TRBJ2-7 better. The CDR3 runs to 14 residues. Germline V lookup: CDR1 DFQATT, CDR2 SNEGSKA (reference sequence).

The chain couples TRBV12-3 or TRBV12-4 to TRBJ2-7, with 9 positions matching TRBD2. CDR3 length: 14 amino acids. The trim removed 5 bases at V and 3 bases at J, leaving 5 bases unmatched. CDR3 amino acids: CASSKERGVYEQYF. The CDR3 nucleotides read TGTGCCAGCAGTAAAGAGCGGGGGGTCTACGAGCAGTACTTC.

The chain is built from TRBV7-3 and TRBJ2-3; 13 bases match TRBD2. The germline V gene has CDR1 SGHTA and CDR2 FQGTGA. CDR3 length: 17 amino acids. V dropped 2 bases and J dropped 10; count of bases not matched to a gene: 12. The CDR3 DNA reads as TGTGCCAGCAGCTTATTACTAGCGGGGGGGGTTAGTAGTGCGCAGTATTTT. Translated, it gives CASSLLLAGGVSSAQYF.

The chain is built from TRBV15 and TRBJ2-3, with TRBD2 matching over 9 bases. Germline trimming cut 4 bases from V and 6 bases from J; bases unmatched to any gene: 14. CDR1 and CDR2 (germline): LNHNV, YYDKDF (reference sequence). The CDR3 spans 17 residues. The CDR3 DNA is TGTGCCACCAGCAACTCTAAGCCCCGCGGGAGGGTGGATACGCAGTATTTT. Translation gives CATSNSKPRGRVDTQYF.

This chain connects TRBV5-1 to TRBJ2-5; possible D gene TRBD1, 5 bases. The J call may be in error: the DNA end matches TRBJ2-7 better. CDR3 length: 14 amino acids. Germline V lookup: CDR1 SGHRS, CDR2 YFSETQ. In nucleotides, the CDR3 is TGCGCCAGCAGCTACAAAGACAGTATCTACGAGCAGTACTTC. It codes for CASSYKDSIYEQYF.

Only a few counts were recorded for this clonotype. J is TRBJ2-5 and V is TRBV6-6, with TRBD1 identical over 7 bases. Germline trimming cut 2 bases from V and 4 bases from J; bases unmatched to any gene: 4. Germline V CDR1 and CDR2: MNHNY, SVGAGI (reference sequence). This CDR3 is 14 amino acids long. This chain's CDR3 is CASSYRSGGETQYF. The CDR3 bases are TGTGCCAGCAGTTACCGGTCAGGGGGAGAGACCCAGTACTTC.

The chain has TRBV6-2 or TRBV6-3 and TRBJ2-5, with D uncertain. The closer fit of TRBJ2-7 to the DNA end suggests the J call may be wrong. There are 16 residues in the CDR3. Germline V gives CDR1 MNHEY, CDR2 SVGEGT. CDR3: CASSYSFGRTTYEQYF. Here the CDR3 DNA reads TGTGCCAGCAGTTACTCGTTCGGACGGACGACCTACGAGCAGTACTTC.

The sample holds many counts of this clonotype. CDR3 sequence reads: CASSLGRPYEQYF. CDR3 nucleotide sequence: TGTGCCAGCAGTTTGGGACGTCCCTACGAGCAGTACTTC. The V and J genes are TRBV12-3 or TRBV12-4 and TRBJ2-7; D tentatively reads TRBD1 or TRBD2 (5 bases each). The CDR3 extends over 13 amino acids. The ends were cut back, 3 bases at V and 2 bases at J, with 8 bases in the middle.

The chain couples TRBV20-1 to TRBJ2-1; 7 nucleotides line up with TRBD2. CDR3 length equals 14 residues. Germline CDR1 is DFQATT and CDR2 is SNEGSKA (reference sequence). Germline trimming cut 2 bases from V and 7 bases from J; bases unmatched to any gene: 8. The CDR3 here is CSARRRPGGNEQFF. CDR3 sequence (DNA): TGCAGTGCTAGAAGGCGCCCCGGGGGGAATGAGCAGTTCTTC.

The chain links TRBV20-1 to TRBJ2-3; the D gene could be TRBD1 or TRBD2 (5 bases each). Trimming took 6 bases from V and 3 from J, leaving 19 bases between them. The CDR3 has 15 residues. The germline V gene has CDR1 DFQATT and CDR2 SNEGSKA (reference sequence). CDR3 amino acids: CSAIKGTRVTDTQYF. CDR3 coding DNA: TGCAGTGCAATTAAGGGGACGCGGGTAACAGATACGCAGTATTTT.

The gene calls are TRBV5-1 and TRBJ1-2; unclear D gene. CDR3 length: 14 amino acids. The germline V gene encodes CDR1 SGHRS and CDR2 YFSETQ. The V end lost 0 bases, the J end lost 4 bases, and 10 bases lay between the germline ends. CDR3 sequence reads: CASSLGGTSYGYTF. DNA of the CDR3: TGCGCCAGCAGCTTGGGGGGTACCTCCTATGGCTACACCTTC.

This chain connects TRBV10-3 to TRBJ2-7; 7 bases are a match to TRBD1. Germline CDR1 is ENHRY and CDR2 is SYGVKD. The CDR3 has 13 residues. Trimming took 6 bases from V and 1 from J; bases not matched to a gene: 3. Here the CDR3 DNA reads TGTGCCATCAGGATGACAGGGTCCTACGAGCAGTACTTC. Amino acids: CAIRMTGSYEQYF.

This clonotype was recorded many times. The chain uses TRBV7-6 and TRBJ2-5; TRBD2 aligns across 8 bases. J gave up 4 bases and V 2 bases, and 3 bases lay outside the gene matches. The germline V gene has CDR1 SGHVS and CDR2 FNYEAQ. The CDR3 is 14 amino acids. The CDR3 nucleotides read TGTGCCAGCAGCTTACTAGCGGGTGGAGAGACCCAGTACTTC. Translated: CASSLLAGGETQYF.

A few counts support this clonotype. The rearrangement joins TRBV4-1 to TRBJ2-4, with D possibly being TRBD1 (5 bases). CDR3 size: 16 residues. Germline V gene data show CDR1 as MGHRA and CDR2 as YSYEKL. The V end was cut by 0 bases, the J end by 9 bases, with 18 bases between. The CDR3 loop is CASSQDQARAVGIQYF. The DNA for the CDR3 is TGCGCCAGCAGCCAAGATCAGGCCAGGGCGGTTGGCATTCAGTACTTC.

V is TRBV7-9 and J is TRBJ2-6; D gene ambiguous. The CDR3 has 14 amino acids. Germline CDR1 and CDR2: SEHNR and FQNEAQ (reference sequence). Deletions cut 4 bases from V and 0 bases from J, with 4 bases between. CDR3 coding DNA: TGTGCCAGCAGCTCCATCTCTGGGGCCAACGTCCTGACTTTC. It translates to CASSSISGANVLTF.

The rearrangement joins TRBV5-1 to TRBJ1-1; D gene unclear. Trimming removed 2 bases from V and 0 bases from J, with 14 bases in between. Looked up from germline, CDR1 is SGHRS and CDR2 is YFSETQ. The CDR3 runs 16 residues. CDR3 residues: CASSFVPAGVNTEAFF. The CDR3 DNA reads as TGCGCCAGCAGCTTCGTCCCCGCGGGCGTGAACACTGAAGCTTTCTTT. Looking up the rest from reference TRBV5-1 and TRBJ1-1 gives the full variable domain: KAGVTQTPRYLIKTRGQQVTLSCSPISGHRSVSWYQQTPGQGLQFLFEYFSETQRNKGNFPGRFSGRQFSNSRSEMNVSTLELGDSALYLCASSFVPAGVNTEAFFGQGTRLTVV.

This clonotype has a handful of counts. The chain joins TRBV7-9 to TRBJ1-5, with unresolved D. The length of the CDR3 is 15 residues. The V gene lost 3 bases and the J gene lost 1 base, with 10 bases spanning the gap. Germline-derived CDR1 and CDR2 are SEHNR and FQNEAQ (reference sequence). CDR3 in DNA: TGTGCCAGCAGCTTCGGAGAGGGCAGCAATCAGCCCCAGCATTTT. It specifies CASSFGEGSNQPQHF.

This clonotype was detected a few times. V is TRBV12-3 or TRBV12-4 and J is TRBJ2-7, with D perhaps matching TRBD2 (5 bases). The CDR3 loop spans 14 amino acids. V gave up 7 bases and J gave up 0 bases, with 13 bases separating them. CDR3 sequence reads: CASNRRASSYEQYF. The CDR3 nucleotides are TGTGCCAGCAACCGGCGGGCGAGCTCCTACGAGCAGTACTTC.

The V and J genes are TRBV10-3 and TRBJ2-3, with D possibly matching TRBD1 (5 bases). Trimming shortened V by 3 bases and J by 6 bases, and 7 bases separated the two germline ends. The CDR3 loop spans 12 amino acids. The germline gives CDR1 ENHRY, CDR2 SYGVKD. CDR3 in DNA: TGTGCCATCAGTGATGGACACGATACGCAGTATTTT. Translating it yields CAISDGHDTQYF.

V and J are TRBV7-3 and TRBJ1-1; D remains unclear. CDR1 is SGHTA and CDR2 is FQGTGA in the germline V gene. The V end was cut by 1 base, the J end by 0 bases, with 9 bases between. The CDR3 has 15 amino acids. Here the CDR3 DNA reads TGTGCCAGCAGCTTAAGTCCGGCCTTGAACACTGAAGCTTTCTTT. Protein sequence: CASSLSPALNTEAFF. The full variable domain, in which reference TRBV7-3 and TRBJ1-1 provide the parts outside the CDR3, is GAGVSQTPSNKVTEKGKYVELRCDPISGHTALYWYRQSLGQGPEFLIYFQGTGAADDSGLPNDRFFAVRPEGSVSTLKIQRTERGDSAVYLCASSLSPALNTEAFFGQGTRLTVV.

V usage is TRBV20-1 and J usage is TRBJ2-1; 8 bases map to TRBD1. The CDR3 is 13 residues long. With 5 bases clipped from V and 9 bases from J, the junction kept 9 bases outside the gene matches. Germline lookup yields CDR1 DFQATT and CDR2 SNEGSKA (reference sequence). The CDR3 DNA reads TGCAGTGCTCGGACAGGGCTAGCCTCTGAGCAGTTCTTC. It specifies CSARTGLASEQFF.

V is TRBV7-9 and J is TRBJ2-5; 11 nucleotides match TRBD1. The J call is uncertain, as TRBJ2-7 better fits the DNA end. The length of the CDR3 is 14 residues. Germline CDR1 SEHNR, CDR2 FQNEAQ (reference sequence). CDR3 sequence reads: CASSHGQGADEQYF. CDR3 nucleotide sequence: TGTGCCAGCAGCCACGGACAGGGGGCGGACGAGCAGTACTTC.

This chain connects TRBV29-1 to TRBJ2-7, with TRBD1 matching 7 bases. Trimming took 2 bases from V and 0 from J; bases not matched to a gene: 4. The CDR3 loop spans 14 amino acids. Germline V lookup: CDR1 SQVTM, CDR2 ANQGSEA. The CDR3 is CSVESRGSSYEQYF. In DNA, the CDR3 is TGCAGCGTTGAAAGCAGGGGGAGCTCCTACGAGCAGTACTTC.